One and the same sample provided the 19 T cell receptor beta chains below, sequenced in a study of T cell repertoires in ileal Crohn's disease. Profiling relied on immunoSEQ multiplex PCR, and the TCRdb table lists in-frame clones only, not all of them. Altogether roughly 29,000 clones are present, around four fifths being singletons, with the ten largest covering 15% to 20%. Sample: ileal tissue. The receptors derive from an adult with Crohn's disease.

CDR3 coding DNA: TGTGCCAGCAGTCCCCGGGACAGCTCCTACGAGCAGTACTTC. Translated, it gives CASSPRDSSYEQYF. The J gene is TRBJ2-7, the V gene TRBV6-4; 7 bases line up with TRBD1. V lost 5 bases and J lost 0; bases outside the gene matches: 4. The CDR3 runs to 14 residues. The germline gives CDR1 MRHNA, CDR2 SNTAGT.

This clone was detected only a few times. The CDR3 spells CASSPHGSGAEETQYF. Here the CDR3 DNA reads TGCGCCAGCAGCCCCCACGGAAGCGGGGCGGAAGAGACCCAGTACTTC. The rearrangement links TRBV4-1 to TRBJ2-5; 7 bases map to TRBD2. The CDR3 spans 16 residues. Germline-derived CDR1 and CDR2 are MGHRA and YSYEKL. The V gene end was trimmed by 4 bases and the J gene end by 3 bases; junction bases not matched to a gene: 11.

This clone was observed once. V is TRBV15 and J is TRBJ2-3; D is ambiguous. CDR3 length: 15 amino acids. V lost 0 bases to trimming and J lost 0 bases, with 7 bases between them. CDR1 and CDR2 (germline): LNHNV, YYDKDF (reference sequence). The CDR3 here is CATSRDSVSTDTQYF. DNA for the CDR3: TGTGCCACCAGCAGAGATTCCGTGAGCACAGATACGCAGTATTTT.

This clone was observed a single time. This sequence joins TRBV5-1 and TRBJ2-7; maybe TRBD1 (6 bases). V gave up 3 bases and J gave up 5 bases, with 18 bases separating them. CDR3 size: 15 residues. The V gene's germline CDR1 is SGHRS and CDR2 YFSETQ. CDR3 in amino acids: CASSSTQGAPNEQYF. The CDR3 DNA follows: TGCGCCAGCAGCTCCACACAGGGCGCCCCCAACGAGCAGTACTTC.

This chain uses TRBV6-1 with TRBJ1-5; TRBD1 aligns across 7 bases. V lost 4 bases, J lost 3 bases, and 3 bases stayed unmatched. CDR1 MNHNS and CDR2 SASEGT come from the germline V gene. The CDR3 consists of 14 residues. DNA of the CDR3: TGTGCCAGCAGTGGACAGGGAAACAATCAGCCCCAGCATTTT. This gives the protein CASSGQGNNQPQHF.

The chain combines TRBV5-1 with TRBJ2-5; 11 bases agree with TRBD2. The trim removed 6 bases at V and 4 bases at J, leaving 8 bases unmatched. CDR3 length: 15 residues. The germline V gene encodes CDR1 SGHRS and CDR2 YFSETQ. The CDR3 region has the DNA TGCGCCAGCAAGCTAGCGGGGGGCCCCCGAGAGACCCAGTACTTC. Its translation: CASKLAGGPRETQYF. The full variable domain, rest sourced from reference TRBV5-1 and TRBJ2-5, is KAGVTQTPRYLIKTRGQQVTLSCSPISGHRSVSWYQQTPGQGLQFLFEYFSETQRNKGNFPGRFSGRQFSNSRSEMNVSTLELGDSALYLCASKLAGGPRETQYFGPGTRLLVL.

This clone was seen a handful of times. The genes are TRBV7-6 and TRBJ1-1; TRBD1 matches 9 bases. V shed 4 bases and J 3 bases; nucleotides not matched to a gene: 9. The CDR3 spans 16 residues. The V gene's germline CDR1 is SGHVS and CDR2 FNYEAQ. CDR3 bases: TGTGCCAGCAGCTCAAGACAGGGGGTCGGGCACACTGAAGCTTTCTTT. It encodes CASSSRQGVGHTEAFF.

The chain recombines TRBV29-1 with TRBJ2-1, with D hard to call. The germline CDR1 and CDR2 sequences are SQVTM and ANQGSEA. Trimming took 3 bases from V and 7 from J, leaving 16 bases between them. This CDR3 has 14 amino acids. The CDR3 here is CSVEVRRGGNEQFF. The CDR3 DNA sequence: TGCAGCGTTGAGGTCCGACGAGGTGGGAATGAGCAGTTCTTC.

This clone turned up a few times. The chain joins TRBV4-3 to TRBJ2-2; D remains ambiguous. CDR3 size: 13 residues. CDR1 and CDR2 from the germline V gene are LGHNA and YSLEER. Trimming shortened V by 0 bases and J by 7 bases, and 6 bases separated the two germline ends. The CDR3 nucleotides read TGCGCCAGCAGCCAAGATGGCCTCGGGGAGCTGTTTTTT. Amino acid sequence: CASSQDGLGELFF.

The rearrangement joins TRBV10-3 to TRBJ1-1, with 9 bases matching TRBD1. V was pared by 5 bases and J by 5 bases, with 6 bases of the junction left unmatched. CDR1 ENHRY and CDR2 SYGVKD come from the germline V gene. CDR3 length: 14 amino acids. In DNA, the CDR3 is TGTGCCATCAGTCCGGGACAGGGTTGGACTGAAGCTTTCTTT. Its translation: CAISPGQGWTEAFF.

The rearrangement joins TRBV10-3 to TRBJ2-7; weak D call: TRBD2 (6 bases). V shed 6 bases and J shed 2 bases, with 14 bases lying between them. Germline CDR1 reads ENHRY; CDR2 reads SYGVKD. The CDR3 extends over 14 amino acids. This CDR3 is CAISPDGGTYEQYF. For the CDR3, the DNA is TGTGCCATCAGCCCGGACGGGGGAACCTACGAGCAGTACTTC.

The rearrangement uses TRBV7-9 and TRBJ1-1; D not certain. The CDR3 totals 11 residues. Germline V gives CDR1 SEHNR, CDR2 FQNEAQ (reference sequence). V lost 5 bases to trimming and J lost 11 bases, with 12 bases between them. Written as DNA, the CDR3 is TGTGCCAGCAGCCTCGACCGGGTGGCTTTCTTT. As protein: CASSLDRVAFF.

The gene calls are TRBV13 and TRBJ1-1; D possibly corresponds to TRBD1 (6 bases). V shed 5 bases and J shed 1 base, with 14 bases lying between them. Germline V gene data show CDR1 as PRHDT and CDR2 as FYEKMQ (reference sequence). The CDR3 is 15 residues long. CDR3 nucleotide sequence: TGTGCCAGCAGCCCCACCACGACAGGGAACACTGAAGCTTTCTTT. It translates to CASSPTTTGNTEAFF.

The CDR3 nucleotides read TGTGCCAGCTCGCGGGGGTCGGAGACCCAGTACTTC. This codes for CASSRGSETQYF. J is TRBJ2-5 and V is TRBV18; 7 nucleotides align to TRBD2. Per germline, CDR1 KGHSH and CDR2 LQKENI. With V trimmed by 6 bases and J by 5 bases, 3 bases remained unmatched. The CDR3 covers 12 residues.

The chain employs TRBV5-5 and TRBJ1-6; 7 bases are shared with TRBD1. Trimming at V came to 2 bases and at J to 12 bases, leaving 11 bases not matched to a gene. This CDR3 contains 15 residues. CDR1 is SGHKS, CDR2 YYEKEE, per germline (reference sequence). CDR3 nucleotides: TGTGCCAGCAGCTTTTACAGGGGCCGTTGGGGACCCCTCCACTTT. This encodes CASSFYRGRWGPLHF.

The chain uses TRBV7-2 and TRBJ2-3; 8 bases fit TRBD2. Germline V gene sequence: CDR1 SGHTA, CDR2 FQGNSA. The CDR3 is made up of 14 amino acids. With V trimmed by 5 bases and J by 1 base, 2 bases remained unmatched. CDR3 bases: TGTGCCAGCAGCAGGCGGGGGGGCACAGATACGCAGTATTTT. Translating gives CASSRRGGTDTQYF.

The chain couples TRBV5-1 to TRBJ2-5; 7 nucleotides match TRBD2. Germline assignment: CDR1 SGHRS and CDR2 YFSETQ. V lost 4 bases, J lost 3 bases, and 3 bases stayed unmatched. The CDR3 runs 13 residues. CDR3 loop: CASSTGLKETQYF. CDR3 in DNA: TGCGCCAGCAGCACGGGACTAAAAGAGACCCAGTACTTC.

In this sample, this clone turned up a few times. The chain couples TRBV10-1 to TRBJ2-3; TRBD2 agrees at 9 bases. The CDR3 loop spans 16 amino acids. The V segment lost 8 bases and the J segment 3 bases; nucleotides outside the gene matches: 12. CDR1 and CDR2 from the germline V gene are WNHNN and SYGVQD (reference sequence). The CDR3 bases are TGCGCCAGCTACGAATGGGGCGGGAGGGGGACAGATACGCAGTATTTT. As protein: CASYEWGGRGTDTQYF.

This clone was recorded a few times. V and J are TRBV2 and TRBJ1-5, with a possible D match to TRBD1 (6 bases). From germline, CDR1 is SNHLY and CDR2 FYNNEI. Trimming removed 1 base at V and 7 bases at J, with 8 bases between. The CDR3 totals 13 residues. In nucleotides, the CDR3 is TGTGCCAGCAGTGAAGACAGGGAACAGCCCCAGCATTTT. The encoded protein is CASSEDREQPQHF.